A selection of T cell receptor beta chains follows, all from one sample in a study of blood T cell repertoires in COVID-19. Only in-frame clones appear in the TCRdb table, and some are missing; sequencing was by immunoSEQ multiplex PCR. The sample holds under 300,000 clones, 80% to 95% seen once. Sequenced input: PBMCs or T cells enriched from blood (not recorded which). Receptors originate from a woman between 18 and 30 years old who had recovered from COVID-19. Both conserved end residues are part of each CDR3. The order of the fields is J gene, D gene, clone size, V gene, CDR3 protein, CDR3 DNA. D genes are given only for firm matches. Part of the rows lack a size; the others show once, few, many or a class for expanded clones.

j_gene: TRBJ2-3; d_gene: .; abundance: .; v_gene: TRBV24-1; CDR3aa: CATSAPGAGDMTDTQYF; CDR3nt: TGTGCCACCAGTGCCCCGGGGGCGGGGGACATGACAGATACGCAGTATTTT
j_gene: TRBJ1-2; d_gene: .; abundance: .; v_gene: TRBV21-1; CDR3aa: CASSKEGCNYGYTF; CDR3nt: TGTGCCAGCAGCAAAGAGGGGTGCAACTATGGCTACACCTTC
j_gene: TRBJ2-3; d_gene: TRBD2; abundance: .; v_gene: TRBV19; CDR3aa: CASSSGGPLFSTDTQYF; CDR3nt: TGTGCCAGTAGTAGCGGGGGGCCACTCTTTAGTACAGATACGCAGTATTTT
j_gene: TRBJ1-2; d_gene: TRBD1; abundance: .; v_gene: TRBV27; CDR3aa: CASSLNRGSYGYTF; CDR3nt: TGTGCCAGCAGTTTAAACAGGGGTAGCTATGGCTACACCTTC
j_gene: TRBJ2-1; d_gene: .; abundance: .; v_gene: TRBV11-2; CDR3aa: CASSLVHRLREQFF; CDR3nt: TGTGCCAGCAGCTTAGTACACAGGCTGCGGGAGCAGTTCTTC
j_gene: TRBJ2-7; d_gene: .; abundance: .; v_gene: TRBV15; CDR3aa: CATSRAQGPYEQYF; CDR3nt: TGTGCCACCAGCAGAGCACAGGGACCCTACGAGCAGTACTTC
j_gene: TRBJ2-5; d_gene: TRBD1; abundance: .; v_gene: TRBV14; CDR3aa: CASSQGGTVLQETQYF; CDR3nt: TGTGCCAGCAGCCAGGGTGGGACAGTTCTCCAAGAGACCCAGTACTTC
j_gene: TRBJ1-2; d_gene: .; abundance: .; v_gene: TRBV20-1; CDR3aa: CSASRTAYGYTF; CDR3nt: TGCAGTGCTAGTCGGACAGCATATGGCTACACCTTC
j_gene: TRBJ2-2; d_gene: .; abundance: .; v_gene: TRBV6-5; CDR3aa: CASSRTLRGTGELFF; CDR3nt: TGTGCCAGCAGCCGGACCCTTAGGGGGACCGGGGAGCTGTTTTTT
j_gene: TRBJ2-7; d_gene: .; abundance: .; v_gene: TRBV5-4; CDR3aa: CASSLEWGGSEWF; CDR3nt: TGTGCCAGCAGCTTGGAATGGGGCGGCTCCGAGTGGTTC
j_gene: TRBJ1-1; d_gene: .; abundance: .; v_gene: TRBV19; CDR3aa: CASMRKGFRTEAFF; CDR3nt: TGTGCCAGTATGAGGAAGGGGTTTCGGACTGAAGCTTTCTTT
j_gene: TRBJ2-7; d_gene: .; abundance: .; v_gene: TRBV28; CDR3aa: CASVDYPYEQYF; CDR3nt: TGTGCCAGCGTCGACTATCCCTACGAGCAGTACTTC
j_gene: TRBJ1-2; d_gene: TRBD1; abundance: .; v_gene: TRBV25-1; CDR3aa: CASLRDSYGYTF; CDR3nt: TGTGCCAGCCTCCGGGACAGCTATGGCTACACCTTC
j_gene: TRBJ2-3; d_gene: TRBD2; abundance: .; v_gene: TRBV10-3; CDR3aa: CAIRGQAGVADTQYF; CDR3nt: TGTGCCATCAGGGGGCAAGCGGGAGTAGCAGATACGCAGTATTTT
j_gene: TRBJ1-5; d_gene: .; abundance: .; v_gene: TRBV15; CDR3aa: CATSSSGLGNQPQHF; CDR3nt: TGTGCCACCAGCAGCTCAGGGTTGGGCAATCAGCCCCAGCATTTT
j_gene: TRBJ1-1; d_gene: .; abundance: .; v_gene: TRBV9; CDR3aa: CASSVGGGGNTEAFF; CDR3nt: TGTGCCAGCAGCGTAGGCGGTGGCGGGAACACTGAAGCTTTCTTT
j_gene: TRBJ1-1; d_gene: .; abundance: once; v_gene: TRBV4-1; CDR3aa: CASSPDRTGEAFF; CDR3nt: TGCGCCAGCAGCCCTGACAGGACGGGCGAAGCTTTCTTT
j_gene: TRBJ1-6; d_gene: .; abundance: once; v_gene: TRBV28; CDR3aa: CASSLSGSRSPLHF; CDR3nt: TGTGCCAGCAGTTTATCAGGGTCGCGGTCACCCCTCCACTTT
j_gene: TRBJ1-4; d_gene: .; abundance: .; v_gene: TRBV28; CDR3aa: CASSLGQGSATNEKLFF; CDR3nt: TGTGCCAGCAGTTTAGGGCAGGGGTCCGCAACTAATGAAAAACTGTTTTTT
j_gene: TRBJ1-2; d_gene: TRBD1; abundance: .; v_gene: TRBV7-9; CDR3aa: CASSLEGNRGGYTF; CDR3nt: TGTGCCAGCAGCTTAGAAGGGAACAGGGGTGGCTACACCTTC
j_gene: TRBJ2-3; d_gene: .; abundance: .; v_gene: TRBV28; CDR3aa: CASSPPTGRTDTQYF; CDR3nt: TGTGCCAGCAGTCCCCCGACAGGACGCACAGATACGCAGTATTTT
j_gene: TRBJ2-7; d_gene: .; abundance: .; v_gene: TRBV9; CDR3aa: CASSVGFGGGSYEQYF; CDR3nt: TGTGCCAGCAGCGTAGGGTTCGGGGGTGGTTCCTACGAGCAGTACTTC
j_gene: TRBJ1-4; d_gene: .; abundance: .; v_gene: TRBV7-2; CDR3aa: CASSRSGGEKLFF; CDR3nt: TGTGCCAGCAGCCGGTCAGGTGGGGAAAAACTGTTTTTT
j_gene: TRBJ2-3; d_gene: TRBD2; abundance: once; v_gene: TRBV6-4; CDR3aa: CASSDSSGASGDQYF; CDR3nt: TGTGCCAGCAGTGACTCTAGTGGGGCTAGCGGGGATCAGTATTTT
j_gene: TRBJ1-1; d_gene: .; abundance: once; v_gene: TRBV5-1; CDR3aa: CASSLEQPNTEAFF; CDR3nt: TGCGCCAGCAGCTTGGAACAGCCGAACACTGAAGCTTTCTTT
j_gene: TRBJ1-2; d_gene: .; abundance: .; v_gene: TRBV29-1; CDR3aa: CSAVTGPYGYTF; CDR3nt: TGCAGCGCCGTGACAGGACCCTATGGCTACACCTTC
j_gene: TRBJ2-1; d_gene: TRBD2; abundance: .; v_gene: TRBV7-2; CDR3aa: CASSLQTGGWSPTHNEQFF; CDR3nt: TGTGCCAGCAGCTTACAGACCGGGGGGTGGAGTCCGACCCACAATGAGCAGTTCTTC
j_gene: TRBJ2-3; d_gene: TRBD1; abundance: .; v_gene: TRBV24-1; CDR3aa: CATSPGTGWADTQYF; CDR3nt: TGTGCCACCAGTCCCGGGACAGGGTGGGCAGATACGCAGTATTTT
j_gene: TRBJ2-2; d_gene: .; abundance: .; v_gene: TRBV5-4; CDR3aa: CASSPGRGSNTGELFF; CDR3nt: TGTGCCAGCAGCCCTGGAAGGGGAAGTAACACCGGGGAGCTGTTTTTT
j_gene: TRBJ1-3; d_gene: .; abundance: .; v_gene: TRBV9; CDR3aa: CASSVGPTGSGNTIYF; CDR3nt: TGTGCCAGCAGCGTAGGGCCCACAGGGTCTGGAAACACCATATATTTT
j_gene: TRBJ1-5; d_gene: .; abundance: .; v_gene: TRBV11-2; CDR3aa: CASSLAGGDQPQHF; CDR3nt: TGTGCCAGCAGCTTAGCGGGCGGGGATCAGCCCCAGCATTTT
j_gene: TRBJ1-6; d_gene: TRBD1; abundance: .; v_gene: TRBV28; CDR3aa: CASRGTGNSPLHF; CDR3nt: TGTGCCAGCAGGGGGACAGGGAATTCACCCCTCCACTTT
j_gene: TRBJ1-2; d_gene: .; abundance: few; v_gene: TRBV5-1; CDR3aa: CASSRGPDFSSYTF; CDR3nt: TGCGCCAGCAGCCGTGGTCCGGACTTCTCGAGCTACACCTTC
j_gene: TRBJ2-3; d_gene: .; abundance: .; v_gene: TRBV7-3; CDR3aa: CASSIDREADTQYF; CDR3nt: TGTGCCAGCAGCATCGACAGGGAGGCAGATACGCAGTATTTT
j_gene: TRBJ2-5; d_gene: TRBD1; abundance: .; v_gene: TRBV9; CDR3aa: CASSVATGAQETQYF; CDR3nt: TGTGCCAGCAGCGTAGCCACAGGGGCCCAAGAGACCCAGTACTTC
j_gene: TRBJ1-4; d_gene: TRBD1; abundance: .; v_gene: TRBV19; CDR3aa: CASSIQGDLDEKLFF; CDR3nt: TGTGCCAGTAGTATCCAGGGGGATCTAGATGAAAAACTGTTTTTT
j_gene: TRBJ1-4; d_gene: TRBD1; abundance: .; v_gene: TRBV7-7; CDR3aa: CASSFGTGRNEKLFF; CDR3nt: TGTGCTAGCAGCTTCGGGACAGGGAGGAATGAAAAACTGTTTTTT
j_gene: TRBJ1-1; d_gene: .; abundance: .; v_gene: TRBV16; CDR3aa: CASSPSGTSTEAFF; CDR3nt: TGTGCCAGCAGCCCCTCGGGGACATCCACTGAAGCTTTCTTT
j_gene: TRBJ2-1; d_gene: TRBD2; abundance: few; v_gene: TRBV5-4; CDR3aa: CASSIYSGGSREQFF; CDR3nt: TGTGCCAGCAGCATCTACAGCGGGGGGTCGCGGGAGCAGTTCTTC
j_gene: TRBJ2-1; d_gene: TRBD1; abundance: .; v_gene: TRBV7-2; CDR3aa: CASSIQGIGSNEQFF; CDR3nt: TGTGCCAGCAGCATACAGGGGATCGGTAGCAATGAGCAGTTCTTC
j_gene: TRBJ1-2; d_gene: .; abundance: few; v_gene: TRBV11-2; CDR3aa: CASRPPGGANYGYTF; CDR3nt: TGTGCCAGCAGGCCCCCAGGAGGGGCTAACTATGGCTACACCTTC
j_gene: TRBJ2-2; d_gene: TRBD2; abundance: .; v_gene: TRBV7-2; CDR3aa: CASSSTSYTGELFF; CDR3nt: TGTGCCAGCAGCTCGACTAGCTACACCGGGGAGCTGTTTTTT
j_gene: TRBJ1-2; d_gene: .; abundance: .; v_gene: TRBV21-1; CDR3aa: CASSRNFFRNREYGYTF; CDR3nt: TGTGCCAGCAGCCGTAACTTCTTCCGAAATAGGGAGTATGGCTACACCTTC
j_gene: TRBJ2-7; d_gene: .; abundance: .; v_gene: TRBV5-1; CDR3aa: CASSSLAGSDEQYF; CDR3nt: TGCGCCAGCAGCTCCCTGGCGGGTTCCGACGAGCAGTACTTC
j_gene: TRBJ1-4; d_gene: .; abundance: .; v_gene: TRBV13; CDR3aa: CASSLGTSFGGKLFF; CDR3nt: TGTGCCAGCAGCTTAGGCACTAGCTTTGGGGGAAAACTGTTTTTT
j_gene: TRBJ1-4; d_gene: TRBD1; abundance: .; v_gene: TRBV4-2; CDR3aa: CASSQLGTGGDEKLFF; CDR3nt: TGTGCCAGCAGCCAGCTCGGAACAGGGGGGGATGAAAAACTGTTTTTT
j_gene: TRBJ1-2; d_gene: .; abundance: .; v_gene: TRBV16; CDR3aa: CASSQLEGFSGYTF; CDR3nt: TGTGCCAGCAGCCAACTAGAGGGATTTAGTGGCTACACCTTC
j_gene: TRBJ1-2; d_gene: .; abundance: .; v_gene: TRBV2; CDR3aa: CASSAGGAVYGYTF; CDR3nt: TGTGCCAGCAGTGCCGGGGGGGCGGTCTATGGCTACACCTTC
j_gene: TRBJ2-1; d_gene: TRBD1; abundance: .; v_gene: TRBV7-8; CDR3aa: CASSLDRANEQFF; CDR3nt: TGTGCCAGCAGCTTGGACAGGGCAAATGAGCAGTTCTTC
j_gene: TRBJ1-1; d_gene: .; abundance: .; v_gene: TRBV28; CDR3aa: CASTRVGTEAFF; CDR3nt: TGTGCCAGCACCCGGGTCGGCACTGAAGCTTTCTTT
j_gene: TRBJ1-2; d_gene: .; abundance: few; v_gene: TRBV4-2; CDR3aa: CASSQETQMYGYTF; CDR3nt: TGTGCCAGCAGCCAAGAAACCCAGATGTATGGCTACACCTTC
j_gene: TRBJ1-1; d_gene: .; abundance: .; v_gene: TRBV12-3/TRBV12-4; CDR3aa: CASSFWGELAFF; CDR3nt: TGTGCCAGCAGTTTTTGGGGGGAACTAGCTTTCTTT
j_gene: TRBJ2-6; d_gene: .; abundance: .; v_gene: TRBV7-9; CDR3aa: CASSRGGGLAGANVLTF; CDR3nt: TGTGCCAGCAGCCGCGGAGGGGGCTTGGCTGGGGCCAACGTCCTGACTTTC
j_gene: TRBJ1-6; d_gene: .; abundance: .; v_gene: TRBV28; CDR3aa: CASSLSGGDIGSPLHF; CDR3nt: TGTGCCAGCAGTTTATCGGGGGGGGATATTGGGTCACCCCTCCACTTT
j_gene: TRBJ1-3; d_gene: .; abundance: once; v_gene: TRBV4-1; CDR3aa: CASSLLLVSGNTIYF; CDR3nt: TGCGCCAGCAGTCTTCTATTGGTCTCTGGAAACACCATATATTTT
j_gene: TRBJ2-4; d_gene: TRBD2; abundance: .; v_gene: TRBV19; CDR3aa: CASSRTSGDEDIQYF; CDR3nt: TGTGCCAGTAGCCGCACTAGCGGGGATGAGGACATTCAGTACTTC
j_gene: TRBJ2-3; d_gene: .; abundance: .; v_gene: TRBV4-1; CDR3aa: CASSQLSGTDTQYF; CDR3nt: TGCGCCAGCAGCCAACTGTCCGGCACAGATACGCAGTATTTT
j_gene: TRBJ1-1; d_gene: .; abundance: .; v_gene: TRBV19; CDR3aa: CASSIDAPTRRAFF; CDR3nt: TGTGCCAGTAGTATAGATGCCCCTACTCGGCGGGCTTTCTTT
j_gene: TRBJ1-2; d_gene: TRBD1; abundance: .; v_gene: TRBV7-9; CDR3aa: CASSLRGTGHYGYTF; CDR3nt: TGTGCCAGCAGCTTAAGAGGGACAGGGCACTATGGCTACACCTTC